The rows below give T cell receptor beta chains drawn from one sample of a study of OX40 agonist ivuxolimab in advanced cancers. Generated by immunoSEQ multiplex PCR, the TCRdb table keeps only in-frame clones and is missing some. The sample yields some 100,000 clones, roughly 92% seen once. Sample: CD4+ or CD8+ T cells sorted from blood, taken in a trial of the OX40 agonist ivuxolimab. The receptor set was obtained from an adult with an advanced solid tumor such as melanoma, head and neck, liver or kidney cancer. Each CDR3 is given with its conserved first and last residue. The order of the fields is V gene, clone size, D gene, J gene, CDR3 length, CDR3 DNA, CDR3 protein. A D gene is named only where the DNA matches it firmly. Expanded clones are given a class, and other clones once, few, many or no size at all.

TRBV10-1	once	TRBD1	TRBJ1-2	13	TGCGCCAGCAGCGAAGGACAGGCTATGGGCTACACCTTC	CASSEGQAMGYTF
TRBV29-1	-	TRBD1	TRBJ2-7	12	TGCAGCGCTGGGACAGGGGACTACGAGCAGTACTTC	CSAGTGDYEQYF
TRBV6-5	once	TRBD1	TRBJ1-4	14	TGTGCCAGCAGTTCAGGACAGGGAAGTGAAAAACTGTTTTTT	CASSSGQGSEKLFF
TRBV15	-	-	TRBJ2-7	14	TGTGCCACAGACTCAGGGAAAAGCTCCTACGAGCAGTACTTC	CATDSGKSSYEQYF
TRBV4-3	-	-	TRBJ2-4	15	TGCGCCAGCAGCCACGGGACGGGGGCCAAAAACATTCAGTACTTC	CASSHGTGAKNIQYF
TRBV11-3	-	-	TRBJ2-1	16	TGTGCCAGCAGCTTAGAACAGCCCACTATCGGGCATGAGCAGTTCTTC	CASSLEQPTIGHEQFF
TRBV7-9	-	TRBD2	TRBJ2-2	14	TGTGCCAGCAGCCAACTAGCGATCGGAGGGGAGCTGTTTTTT	CASSQLAIGGELFF
TRBV19	-	TRBD2	TRBJ2-2	12	TGTGCCAGTACCGCGGGGGGCGGGGAGCTGTTTTTT	CASTAGGGELFF
TRBV4-3	-	-	TRBJ2-2	16	TGCGCCAGCAGCCTCCATACGGGGCCGAACACCGGGGAGCTGTTTTTT	CASSLHTGPNTGELFF
TRBV6-6	-	TRBD1	TRBJ2-7	14	TGTGCCAGCAGTTACTCGACAGGGCTTTACGAGCAGTACTTC	CASSYSTGLYEQYF
TRBV19	-	-	TRBJ1-1	14	TGTGCCAGTAGTATGGTGGGGCCGAACACTGAAGCTTTCTTT	CASSMVGPNTEAFF
TRBV5-6	-	TRBD1	TRBJ1-2	14	TGTGCCAGCAGCTTTGGGACAGGTGTATATGGCTACACCTTC	CASSFGTGVYGYTF
TRBV9	-	-	TRBJ1-1	12	TGTGCCAGCAGCGGAGGGGGACGGGAAGCTTTCTTT	CASSGGGREAFF